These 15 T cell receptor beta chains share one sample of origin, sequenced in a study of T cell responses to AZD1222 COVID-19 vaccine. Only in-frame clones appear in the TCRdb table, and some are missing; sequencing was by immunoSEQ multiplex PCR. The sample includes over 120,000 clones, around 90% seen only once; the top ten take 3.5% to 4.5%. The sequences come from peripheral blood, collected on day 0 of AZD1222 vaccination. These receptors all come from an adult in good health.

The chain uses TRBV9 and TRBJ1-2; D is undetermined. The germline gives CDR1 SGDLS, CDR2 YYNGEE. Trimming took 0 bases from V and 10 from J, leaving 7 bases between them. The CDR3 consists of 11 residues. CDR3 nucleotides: TGTGCCAGCAGCGTAGGGTGGGACTACACCTTC. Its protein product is CASSVGWDYTF.

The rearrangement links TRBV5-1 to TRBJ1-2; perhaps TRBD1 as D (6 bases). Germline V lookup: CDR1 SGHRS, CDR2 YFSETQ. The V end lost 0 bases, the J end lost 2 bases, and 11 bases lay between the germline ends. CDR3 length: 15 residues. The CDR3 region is CASSLGSGTNYGYTF. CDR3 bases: TGCGCCAGCAGCTTGGGGTCCGGGACAAACTATGGCTACACCTTC.

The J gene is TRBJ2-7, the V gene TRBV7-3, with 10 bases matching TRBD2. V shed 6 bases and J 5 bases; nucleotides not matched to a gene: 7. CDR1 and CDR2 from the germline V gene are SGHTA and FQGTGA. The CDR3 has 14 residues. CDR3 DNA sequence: TGTGCCAGCAGTCTTCTAGCGGGAGACCACGAGCAGTACTTC. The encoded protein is CASSLLAGDHEQYF.

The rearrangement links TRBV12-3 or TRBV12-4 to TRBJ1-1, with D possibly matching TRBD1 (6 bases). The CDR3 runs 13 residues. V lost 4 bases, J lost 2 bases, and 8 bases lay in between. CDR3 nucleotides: TGTGCCAGCAGTTGGGGGCTTAACACTGAAGCTTTCTTT. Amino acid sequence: CASSWGLNTEAFF.

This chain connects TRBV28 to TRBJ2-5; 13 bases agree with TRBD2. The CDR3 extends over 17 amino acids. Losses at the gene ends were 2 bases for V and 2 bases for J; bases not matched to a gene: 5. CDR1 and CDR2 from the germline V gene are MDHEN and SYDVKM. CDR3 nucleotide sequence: TGTGCCAGCAGTTTAGGACTAGCGGGAGCTATGCAAGAGACCCAGTACTTC. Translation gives CASSLGLAGAMQETQYF. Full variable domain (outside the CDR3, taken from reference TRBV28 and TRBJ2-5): DVKVTQSSRYLVKRTGEKVFLECVQDMDHENMFWYRQDPGLGLRLIYFSYDVKMKEKGDIPEGYSVSREKKERFSLILESASTNQTSMYLCASSLGLAGAMQETQYFGPGTRLLVL.

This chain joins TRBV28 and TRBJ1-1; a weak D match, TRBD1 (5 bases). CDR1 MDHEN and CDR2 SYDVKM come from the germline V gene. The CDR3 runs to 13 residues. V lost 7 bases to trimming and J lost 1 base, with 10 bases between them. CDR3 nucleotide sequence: TGTGCCAGCAACAAGCAGGGGAACACTGAAGCTTTCTTT. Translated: CASNKQGNTEAFF.

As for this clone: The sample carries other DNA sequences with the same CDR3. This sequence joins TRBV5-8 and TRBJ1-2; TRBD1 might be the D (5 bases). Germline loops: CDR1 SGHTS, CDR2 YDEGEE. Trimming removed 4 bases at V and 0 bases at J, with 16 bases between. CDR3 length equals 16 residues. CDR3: CASSPWGTGPNYGYTF. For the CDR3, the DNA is TGTGCCAGCAGCCCCTGGGGGACGGGCCCTAACTATGGCTACACCTTC. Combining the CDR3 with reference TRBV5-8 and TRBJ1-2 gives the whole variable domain EAGVTQSPTHLIKTRGQQATLRCSPISGHTSVYWYQQALGLGLQFLLWYDEGEERNRGNFPPRFSGRQFPNYSSELNVNALELEDSALYLCASSPWGTGPNYGYTFGSGTRLTVV.

DNA for the CDR3: TGTGCCAGTAGTAAGGACCGTTTGGCGACCCAGTACTTC. Its translation: CASSKDRLATQYF. V usage is TRBV19 and J usage is TRBJ2-5; no definite D call. CDR3 size: 13 residues. Trimming took off 4 bases at V and 7 bases at J, with 13 bases between the two ends. Germline assignment: CDR1 LNHDA and CDR2 SQIVND (reference sequence). Variable domain in full (rest from reference TRBV19 and TRBJ2-5): DGGITQSPKYLFRKEGQNVTLSCEQNLNHDAMYWYRQDPGQGLRLIYYSQIVNDFQKGDIAEGYSVSREKKESFPLTVTSAQKNPTAFYLCASSKDRLATQYFGPGTRLLVL.

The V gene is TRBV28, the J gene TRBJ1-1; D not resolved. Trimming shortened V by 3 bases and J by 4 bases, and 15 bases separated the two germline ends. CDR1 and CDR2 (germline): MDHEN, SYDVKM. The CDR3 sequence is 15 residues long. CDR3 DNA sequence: TGTGCCAGCAGTTTGTTAATCCGGCTTGGCACTGAAGCTTTCTTT. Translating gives CASSLLIRLGTEAFF.

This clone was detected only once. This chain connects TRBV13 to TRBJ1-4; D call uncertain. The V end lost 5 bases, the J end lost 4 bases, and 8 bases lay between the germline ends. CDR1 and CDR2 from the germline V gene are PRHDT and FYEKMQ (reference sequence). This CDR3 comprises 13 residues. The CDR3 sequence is CASSQFVNEKLFF. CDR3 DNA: TGTGCCAGCAGCCAGTTCGTTAATGAAAAACTGTTTTTT.

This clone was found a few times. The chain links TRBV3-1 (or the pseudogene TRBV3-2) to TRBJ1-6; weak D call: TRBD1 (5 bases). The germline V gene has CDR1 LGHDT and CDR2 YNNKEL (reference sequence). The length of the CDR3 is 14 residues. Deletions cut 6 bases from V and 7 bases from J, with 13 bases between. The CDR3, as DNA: TGTGCCAGCAGTCAGAGGGGTCCGAATTCACCCCTCCACTTT. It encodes CASSQRGPNSPLHF.

The CDR3 protein is CASSPESYEQYF. As DNA, the CDR3 is TGTGCCAGCTCACCTGAGAGCTACGAGCAGTACTTC. This rearrangement joins TRBV18 to TRBJ2-7; D not resolved. The CDR3 is 12 residues long. Germline V lookup: CDR1 KGHSH, CDR2 LQKENI. V lost 3 bases, J lost 3 bases, and 6 bases lay in between. Filled out from reference TRBV18 and TRBJ2-7, the complete variable domain reads NAGVMQNPRHLVRRRGQEARLRCSPMKGHSHVYWYRQLPEEGLKFMVYLQKENIIDESGMPKERFSAEFPKEGPSILRIQQVVRGDSAAYFCASSPESYEQYFGPGTRLTVT.

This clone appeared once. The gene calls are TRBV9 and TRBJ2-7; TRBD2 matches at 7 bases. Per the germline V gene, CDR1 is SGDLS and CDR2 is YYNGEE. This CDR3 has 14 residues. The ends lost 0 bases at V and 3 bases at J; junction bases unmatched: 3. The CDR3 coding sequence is TGTGCCAGCAGCGTAGCCGCGGGGGACTACGAGCAGTACTTC. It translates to CASSVAAGDYEQYF.

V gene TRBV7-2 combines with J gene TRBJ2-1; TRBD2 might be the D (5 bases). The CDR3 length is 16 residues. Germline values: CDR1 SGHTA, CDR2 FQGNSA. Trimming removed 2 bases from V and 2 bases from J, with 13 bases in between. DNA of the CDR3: TGTGCCAGCAGCTTAAATGGGCTAGCCACCTACAATGAGCAGTTCTTC. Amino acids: CASSLNGLATYNEQFF.

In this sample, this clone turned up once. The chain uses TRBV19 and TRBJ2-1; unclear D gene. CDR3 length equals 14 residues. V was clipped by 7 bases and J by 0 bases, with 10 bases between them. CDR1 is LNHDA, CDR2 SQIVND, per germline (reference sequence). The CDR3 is CASNSPSSYNEQFF. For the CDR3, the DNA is TGTGCCAGTAATTCCCCCAGCTCCTACAATGAGCAGTTCTTC.